A selection of T cell receptor beta chains follows, all from one sample in a study of Ad26.COV2.S vaccination and SARS-CoV-2 variants. Data came from immunoSEQ multiplex PCR; TCRdb stores just in-frame clones and leaves some out. The sample consists of about 680,000 clones, roughly 90% of them appearing once. The input for sequencing was peripheral blood, taken in a trial of Ad26.COV2.S vaccine versus placebo. These receptors were taken from a person aged 18-60 years who received the Ad26.COV2.S COVID-19 vaccine or a placebo. CDR3s include the opening cysteine and the closing phenylalanine or tryptophan. Each record gives: clone size, D gene, V gene, J gene, CDR3 protein, CDR3 DNA. D genes are given only for firm matches. Clone size is given for some rows only: seen once, a few or many times, or a class if the clone is expanded.

>once|NA|TRBV19|TRBJ2-1
CASSTGQSYNEQFF
TGTGCCAGTAGCACTGGACAGTCCTACAATGAGCAGTTCTTC
>NA|NA|TRBV6-5|TRBJ1-1
CASRYMNTEAFF
TGTGCCAGCAGGTACATGAACACTGAAGCTTTCTTT
>NA|TRBD2|TRBV7-8|TRBJ2-7
CASDAGVGPYEQYF
TGTGCCAGCGACGCGGGAGTAGGACCCTACGAGCAGTACTTC
>NA|TRBD1|TRBV27|TRBJ2-7
CASSWSGGYEQYF
TGTGCCAGCAGTTGGTCAGGGGGCTACGAGCAGTACTTC
>NA|TRBD1|TRBV27|TRBJ2-7
CASGRDRGREQYF
TGTGCCAGCGGACGGGACAGGGGACGCGAGCAGTACTTC
>once|TRBD1|TRBV30|TRBJ2-3
CAWSSGQVLTDTQYF
TGTGCCTGGAGTTCGGGACAGGTTCTCACAGATACGCAGTATTTT
>NA|TRBD1|TRBV6-5|TRBJ1-2
CASRETGIGYGYTF
TGTGCCAGCAGGGAGACAGGGATAGGCTATGGCTACACCTTC
>NA|TRBD1|TRBV6-6|TRBJ2-7
CASSYPTGGVYEQYF
TGTGCCAGCAGTTACCCGACAGGGGGCGTCTACGAGCAGTACTTC
>NA|NA|TRBV20-1|TRBJ2-1
CSASWWTVHNEQFF
TGCAGTGCTAGTTGGTGGACCGTCCACAATGAGCAGTTCTTC
>NA|NA|TRBV12-3/TRBV12-4|TRBJ2-1
CASSFEAEQFF
TGTGCCAGCAGTTTTGAGGCTGAGCAGTTCTTC
>once|TRBD1|TRBV7-2|TRBJ2-5
CASSSGGHETQYF
TGTGCCAGCAGCTCAGGGGGCCACGAGACCCAGTACTTC
>once|NA|TRBV6-2/TRBV6-3|TRBJ1-2
CASSRAYGYTF
TGTGCCAGCAGTCGGGCGTATGGCTACACCTTC
>NA|NA|TRBV9|TRBJ2-1
CASSPGTLLQQFF
TGTGCCAGCAGCCCCGGGACCCTCCTCCAGCAGTTCTTC
>NA|NA|TRBV3-1/TRBV3-2|TRBJ2-7
CASGADYTYEQYF
TGTGCCAGCGGCGCGGACTACACCTACGAGCAGTACTTC
>NA|NA|TRBV18|TRBJ1-6
CASSPPKGTANSPLHF
TGTGCCAGCTCACCACCGAAGGGGACGGCAAATTCACCCCTCCACTTT
>NA|NA|TRBV27|TRBJ2-2
CATQTHRDKNTGELFF
TGTGCCACCCAAACACATAGGGACAAGAACACCGGGGAGCTGTTTTTT
>NA|TRBD1|TRBV19|TRBJ2-7
CASSIFGQGFYEQYF
TGTGCCAGTAGTATATTCGGACAGGGCTTCTACGAGCAGTACTTC
>NA|NA|TRBV30|TRBJ2-7
CAWSVPGGSYEQYF
TGTGCCTGGAGTGTACCTGGAGGGTCCTACGAGCAGTACTTC
>few|NA|TRBV4-2|TRBJ1-1
CASSQEVYAPEAEAFF
TGTGCCAGCAGCCAAGAAGTCTATGCCCCGGAAGCCGAAGCTTTCTTT
>NA|NA|TRBV5-1|TRBJ1-6
CASSLEPDNSPLHF
TGCGCCAGCAGCTTGGAGCCAGATAATTCACCCCTCCACTTT
>NA|NA|TRBV11-3|TRBJ2-1
CASSLVNNEQFF
TGTGCCAGCAGCTTGGTAAACAATGAGCAGTTCTTC
>NA|NA|TRBV7-2|TRBJ1-6
CASSTQEDSPLHF
TGTGCCAGCAGCACCCAGGAAGATTCACCCCTCCACTTT
>NA|NA|TRBV25-1|TRBJ1-2
CASSESGGLGYTF
TGTGCCAGCAGTGAATCGGGGGGACTTGGCTACACCTTC
>NA|NA|TRBV19|TRBJ2-7
CASSIGLSYEQYF
TGTGCCAGTAGTATTGGGTTGAGCTACGAGCAGTACTTC
>few|NA|TRBV11-3|TRBJ2-1
CASSLSRGAVKQFF
TGTGCCAGCAGCTTATCCCGCGGGGCTGTGAAGCAGTTCTTC
>NA|TRBD1|TRBV18|TRBJ2-7
CASSRTGNPYEQYF
TGTGCCAGCTCGCGGACAGGCAACCCCTACGAGCAGTACTTC
>once|TRBD1|TRBV5-1|TRBJ1-3
CASSSYTGTGFGNTIYF
TGCGCCAGCAGCTCCTACACCGGGACAGGTTTTGGAAACACCATATATTTT
>NA|NA|TRBV27|TRBJ2-1
CASRRLADPYNEQFF
TGTGCCAGCAGACGATTAGCGGACCCCTACAATGAGCAGTTCTTC
>NA|NA|TRBV5-1|TRBJ2-3
CASSLFRADTQYF
TGCGCCAGCAGCTTGTTCAGGGCAGATACGCAGTATTTT
>NA|TRBD2|TRBV3-1/TRBV3-2|TRBJ2-7
CASAGLAGSSYEQYF
TGTGCCAGCGCGGGTCTAGCGGGGAGCTCCTACGAGCAGTACTTC
>NA|NA|TRBV20-1|TRBJ1-1
CSTPINTEAFF
TGCAGCACGCCGATTAACACTGAAGCTTTCTTT
>NA|NA|TRBV6-4|TRBJ2-1
CASSDSRGEQFF
TGTGCCAGCAGTGACTCGAGGGGTGAGCAGTTCTTC
>few|NA|TRBV4-3|TRBJ1-3
CASSQDGGSGNTIYF
TGCGCCAGCAGCCAAGATGGAGGCTCTGGAAACACCATATATTTT
>NA|NA|TRBV24-1|TRBJ2-3
CATSVAPEDTQYF
TGTGCCACCAGTGTGGCGCCTGAAGATACGCAGTATTTT
>once|TRBD1|TRBV10-3|TRBJ2-5
CAISSGQGQETQYF
TGTGCCATCAGCTCCGGACAGGGGCAAGAGACCCAGTACTTC
>NA|TRBD1|TRBV30|TRBJ2-7
CAWSAGQGANEQYF
TGTGCCTGGAGTGCAGGACAGGGGGCCAACGAGCAGTACTTC
>NA|NA|TRBV10-3|TRBJ2-1
CAISESSANEQFF
TGTGCCATCAGTGAATCTAGCGCCAATGAGCAGTTCTTC
>NA|NA|TRBV2|TRBJ1-6
CASSEGPASPLHF
TGTGCCAGCAGTGAGGGTCCAGCTTCACCCCTCCACTTT
>NA|TRBD1|TRBV5-1|TRBJ1-3
CASSLEDRAFGNTIYF
TGCGCCAGCAGCTTGGAGGACAGGGCGTTCGGAAACACCATATATTTT
>NA|NA|TRBV7-3|TRBJ2-2
CASSFLQGTGELFF
TGTGCCAGCAGCTTCCTTCAGGGGACCGGGGAGCTGTTTTTT
>once|NA|TRBV30|TRBJ2-5
CAWSDLRAVQETQYF
TGTGCCTGGAGTGACCTTCGGGCAGTACAAGAGACCCAGTACTTC
>NA|TRBD2|TRBV2|TRBJ2-4
CASSVGSGGASWYF
TGTGCCAGCAGTGTTGGGAGCGGGGGGGCCTCGTGGTACTTC
>NA|TRBD2|TRBV5-1|TRBJ2-3
CASSPEGRGGPTDTQYF
TGCGCCAGCAGCCCGGAGGGACGCGGGGGACCCACAGATACGCAGTATTTT
>NA|NA|TRBV5-4|TRBJ1-6
CASSAAGSYNSPLHF
TGTGCCAGCAGCGCAGCCGGGAGCTATAATTCACCCCTCCACTTT
>NA|NA|TRBV2|TRBJ2-1
CASSEWGALRNEQFF
TGTGCCAGCAGTGAATGGGGGGCGCTTAGGAATGAGCAGTTCTTC
>few|TRBD1|TRBV3-1/TRBV3-2|TRBJ1-2
CASSPATGPVRGYTF
TGTGCCAGCAGCCCAGCGACAGGGCCGGTTCGTGGCTACACCTTC
>NA|NA|TRBV7-2|TRBJ2-1
CASSLEPWLANEQFF
TGTGCCAGCAGCTTAGAGCCCTGGCTGGCCAATGAGCAGTTCTTC
>NA|NA|TRBV5-6|TRBJ1-2
CASSWKGSYGYTF
TGTGCCAGCAGCTGGAAAGGGTCCTATGGCTACACCTTC
>NA|NA|TRBV15|TRBJ1-1
CATSLAQRQTVSNTEAFF
TGTGCCACCAGCCTCGCTCAACGTCAGACCGTCTCAAACACTGAAGCTTTCTTT
>NA|NA|TRBV21-1|TRBJ1-2
CASSQTAYGYTF
TGTGCCAGCAGCCAGACAGCCTATGGCTACACCTTC
>NA|TRBD1|TRBV6-2/TRBV6-3|TRBJ1-1
CASSYRGRGGTEAFF
TGTGCCAGCAGTTACAGGGGGCGAGGGGGCACTGAAGCTTTCTTT
>NA|NA|TRBV15|TRBJ2-7
CATSREAGIYEQYF
TGTGCCACCAGCAGAGAGGCAGGGATCTACGAGCAGTACTTC
>NA|TRBD1|TRBV9|TRBJ2-7
CASSVEGTGGSYEQYF
TGTGCCAGCAGCGTAGAAGGGACAGGGGGTTCCTACGAGCAGTACTTC